The 27 T cell receptor beta chains in this list originate from one sample, sequenced in a study of T cells in Graves' hyperthyroidism and ophthalmopathy. The TCR beta CDR3 regions underwent amplification using RNA transcripts as the source. HTBI primers were the set used in a first-round RT-PCR of the TCR CDR3. TCRdb re-called the multiplex PCR reads through MiXCR, storing one row per CDR3 protein. The top ten clones hold approximately 7.5% of a sample with roughly 570,000 distinct CDR3 sequences, about 45% of them seen once. The sequenced sample was peripheral blood or thyroid tissue (not recorded which). Source of these receptors: a woman aged 18-35 years with Graves' hyperthyroidism.

The rearrangement uses TRBV7-9 and TRBJ2-3, with D possibly matching TRBD2 (6 bases). Germline V lookup: CDR1 SEHNR, CDR2 FQNEAQ (reference sequence). The CDR3 has 18 residues. Trimming stripped 1 base from V and 2 bases from J, with 19 bases between. The chain's CDR3 is CASSLVYGTQSATDTQYF. The CDR3, as DNA: TGTGCCAGCAGCTTAGTTTATGGGACTCAATCCGCCACAGATACGCAGTATTTT. The whole variable domain, remainder taken from reference TRBV7-9 and TRBJ2-3, is DTGVSQNPRHKITKRGQNVTFRCDPISEHNRLYWYRQTLGQGPEFLTYFQNEAQLEKSRLLSDRFSAERPKGSFSTLEIQRTEQGDSAMYLCASSLVYGTQSATDTQYFGPGTRLTVL.

The chain links TRBV20-1 to TRBJ1-2; D possibly corresponds to TRBD1 (6 bases). Trimming took off 6 bases at V and 12 bases at J, with 17 bases between the two ends. The length of the CDR3 is 11 residues. Germline values: CDR1 DFQATT, CDR2 SNEGSKA (reference sequence). Here the CDR3 reads CSAAGTNGNTF. CDR3 bases: TGCAGTGCAGCCGGGACAAATGGAAACACCTTC.

The V call is TRBV29-1, the J call TRBJ1-4; 7 nucleotides line up with TRBD1. With V trimmed by 7 bases and J by 7 bases, 6 bases remained unmatched. The CDR3 length is 12 residues. CDR1 is SQVTM and CDR2 is ANQGSEA in the germline V gene. The CDR3 DNA sequence: TGCAGCGCTACTGGACAGGTTGAAAAACTGTTTTTT. Its protein is CSATGQVEKLFF. Drawing the rest from reference TRBV29-1 and TRBJ1-4, the complete variable domain is SAVISQKPSRDICQRGTSLTIQCQVDSQVTMMFWYRQQPGQSLTLIATANQGSEATYESGFVIDKFPISRPNLTFSTLTVSNMSPEDSSIYLCSATGQVEKLFFGSGTQLSVL.

This chain uses TRBV19 with TRBJ1-4; D uncertain. Germline V gene data show CDR1 as LNHDA and CDR2 as SQIVND (reference sequence). The V end was cut by 4 bases, the J end by 8 bases, with 14 bases between. The CDR3 covers 14 residues. CDR3 in amino acids: CASSNTHEREKLFF. The CDR3 region has the DNA TGTGCCAGTAGTAACACCCATGAACGAGAAAAACTGTTTTTT.

There are many counts of this clonotype. This chain links TRBV7-9 with TRBJ1-4; D remains unclear. Looked up from germline, CDR1 is SEHNR and CDR2 is FQNEAQ (reference sequence). The ends were cut back, 6 bases at V and 8 bases at J, with 7 bases in the middle. There are 11 residues in the CDR3. The CDR3 spells CASSLQEKLFF. The CDR3 DNA sequence: TGTGCCAGCAGTTTACAGGAAAAACTGTTTTTT.

This clonotype has a count of ten or more. CDR3 DNA sequence: TGTGCCAGCAGCTCGAGCACAGAAGCTTTCTTT. It is translated as CASSSSTEAFF. The chain carries TRBV7-9 and TRBJ1-1; D unclear. Germline CDR1 reads SEHNR; CDR2 reads FQNEAQ (reference sequence). There are 11 residues in the CDR3. V was shortened by 4 bases and J by 8 bases, with 8 bases between the two germline ends.

This clonotype came up many times. The chain uses TRBV24-1 and TRBJ2-7; D is uncertain. Germline V gene data show CDR1 as KGHDR and CDR2 as SFDVKD. The CDR3 runs to 16 residues. V was cut by 4 bases and J by 2 bases, with 17 bases left in between. In DNA, the CDR3 is TGTGCCACCAGTGACTCACGGGCCCCGGCCACCTACGAGCAGTACTTC. Its translation: CATSDSRAPATYEQYF.

This clonotype was counted many times. The V and J genes are TRBV20-1 and TRBJ1-5; D is undetermined. From germline, CDR1 is DFQATT and CDR2 SNEGSKA (reference sequence). CDR3 size: 13 residues. V lost 5 bases to trimming and J lost 6 bases, with 14 bases between them. The DNA for the CDR3 is TGCAGTGCTTTAAGGACCGGTGGTCAGCCCCAGCATTTT. Translating it yields CSALRTGGQPQHF.

This clonotype was seen once. The chain uses TRBV7-9 and TRBJ1-4; the D is unclear. Germline V gene data show CDR1 as SEHNR and CDR2 as FQNEAQ (reference sequence). This CDR3 is built from 14 residues. In DNA form, the CDR3 reads TGTGCTAGTGGACCCAGGTTTCGTCGCGAAAAACTGTTTTTT. This gives the protein CASGPRFRREKLFF.

This clonotype was detected ten times or more. An end of the junction differs from the germline gene, which may be a read error. The V call is TRBV7-2, the J call TRBJ2-7; D is undetermined. The germline V gene has CDR1 SGHTA and CDR2 FQGNSA. The CDR3 has 14 amino acids. CDR3 residues: CASSLGTFSDEQYF. CDR3 nucleotide sequence: TGTGCCAGCAGCTTAGGGACCTTCTCCGACGAGCAGTACTTC. Full variable domain (missing parts from reference TRBV7-2 and TRBJ2-7): GAGVSQSPSNKVTEKGKDVELRCDPISGHTALYWYRQSLGQGLEFLIYFQGNSAPDKSGLPSDRFSAERTGGSVSTLTIQRTQQEDSAVYLCASSLGTFSDEQYFGPGTRLTVT.

This chain uses TRBV7-6 with TRBJ1-4, with 7 nucleotides matching TRBD1. The CDR3 length is 12 residues. The J segment lost 14 bases and the V segment lost 4 bases, leaving 7 bases of the junction unmatched. Germline CDR1 is SGHVS and CDR2 is FNYEAQ. The CDR3: CASSSQGGRLFF. In DNA form, the CDR3 reads TGTGCCAGCAGCTCCCAGGGGGGACGGCTGTTTTTT.

This clonotype was counted a few times. J is TRBJ2-5 and V is TRBV7-9; D is possibly TRBD1 or TRBD2 (5 bases each). The end of the DNA is better explained by TRBJ2-4, so the J call may be wrong. The length of the CDR3 is 12 residues. Germline V gives CDR1 SEHNR, CDR2 FQNEAQ (reference sequence). The CDR3 reads CATGAEENIQYF. The DNA of the CDR3 is TGTGCCACCGGGGCGGAGGAAAACATTCAGTACTTC.

The sample holds one count of this clonotype. The chain combines TRBV19 with TRBJ1-1; no firm D call. Trimming removed 7 bases from V and 1 base from J, with 13 bases in between. The CDR3 covers 14 residues. CDR1 LNHDA and CDR2 SQIVND come from the germline V gene (reference sequence). Here the CDR3 DNA reads TGTGCCAGTACCCTCAGCCATAAGAACACTGAAGCTTTCTTT. Translating gives CASTLSHKNTEAFF.

This clonotype was observed many times. The chain joins TRBV12-3 or TRBV12-4 to TRBJ1-6; maybe TRBD1 (5 bases). The CDR3 is 15 residues long. V dropped 6 bases and J dropped 10 bases, with 19 bases sitting between them. This CDR3 reads CASRYSGVESSPLHF. CDR3 DNA sequence: TGTGCCAGCAGGTATTCGGGGGTAGAGTCATCACCCCTCCACTTT.

With respect to this clonotype: Likely a read error: the CDR3 ends without its conserved phenylalanine or tryptophan. V and J are TRBV5-1 and TRBJ2-5; TRBD2 matches 9 bases. Germline V CDR1 and CDR2: SGHRS, YFSETQ. The CDR3 length is 15 residues. J was trimmed by 4 bases and V by 8 bases; bases with no gene match: 12. The CDR3 coding sequence is TGCGCCAGTCTGGGGGTAGCGGGAGTCGGAGAGACCCAGTACCTC. Amino acid sequence: CASLGVAGVGETQYL.

Points on this clonotype: The junction and the germline gene differ at one end; a read error may be behind it. The rearrangement uses TRBV20-1 and TRBJ2-2; D might be TRBD2 (5 bases). Germline V CDR1 and CDR2: DFQATT, SNEGSKA (reference sequence). This CDR3 is 17 amino acids long. CDR3 DNA sequence: TGCAGTGCTAGTGGTGTGCCGGGAAGGGAAGCCCAAGATGAGCAGTTTTTT. It translates to CSASGVPGREAQDEQFF.

As concerns this clonotype: Possible read error: a much larger clone is one base away. The chain carries TRBV9 and TRBJ2-5, with D possibly matching TRBD1 (5 bases). V lost 5 bases to trimming and J lost 7 bases, with 15 bases between them. CDR3 size: 13 residues. Looked up from germline, CDR1 is SGDLS and CDR2 is YYNGEE. The CDR3 DNA follows: TGTGCCAGCAGTACGAGCAGGGAAGGGACCCAGTACTTC. Translated: CASSTSREGTQYF.

In this sample, this clonotype turned up many times. The J gene is TRBJ1-3, the V gene TRBV7-9; 7 bases match TRBD1. J gave up 1 base and V 5 bases, and 5 bases lay outside the gene matches. CDR1 is SEHNR and CDR2 is FQNEAQ in the germline V gene (reference sequence). CDR3 length: 15 residues. The DNA of the CDR3 is TGTGCCAGCAGCCGAGAACAGGGGTCTGGAAACACCATATATTTT. Amino acids: CASSREQGSGNTIYF.

Concerning this clonotype itself: Possible read error: a much larger clone is one base away. A read error is likely, as this CDR3 ends without the conserved phenylalanine or tryptophan. The chain links TRBV5-6 to TRBJ2-7; perhaps TRBD2 as D (5 bases). CDR3 length: 14 residues. The germline V gene has CDR1 SGHDT and CDR2 YYEEEE. V lost 5 bases to trimming and J lost 7 bases, with 19 bases between them. The CDR3 is CASRHYGIAREQYL. Written as DNA, the CDR3 is TGTGCCAGCAGACACTACGGGATCGCTAGGGAGCAGTACCTC.

This clonotype occurred many times. CDR3: CSAGGTGDNSPLHF. The DNA of the CDR3 is TGCAGTGCTGGAGGGACAGGGGACAATTCACCCCTCCACTTT. The J gene is TRBJ1-6, the V gene TRBV20-1; 10 nucleotides agree with TRBD1. CDR1 is DFQATT, CDR2 SNEGSKA, per germline (reference sequence). The CDR3 loop spans 14 amino acids. With 5 bases clipped from V and 7 bases from J, the junction kept 5 bases outside the gene matches.

The CDR3 DNA reads as TGTGCCACCAGCATATCGGCACAAAGAATGGAGACCCAGCCCCAGCATTTT. Translation: CATSISAQRMETQPQHF. This chain joins TRBV15 and TRBJ1-5; no reliable D call. Trimming cost V 4 bases and J 7 bases, with 23 bases left between them. Germline V lookup: CDR1 LNHNV, CDR2 YYDKDF (reference sequence). This CDR3 is 17 amino acids long.

The rearrangement joins TRBV15 to TRBJ2-5; D gene unclear. V lost 1 base and J 0 bases, leaving 6 bases between the germline ends. Germline-derived CDR1 and CDR2 are LNHNV and YYDKDF (reference sequence). The length of the CDR3 is 14 residues. CDR3 protein: CATSRGRNQETQYF. In nucleotides, the CDR3 is TGTGCCACCAGCAGAGGTCGAAACCAAGAGACCCAGTACTTC.

This clonotype occurred many times. The DNA of the CDR3 is TGTGCCACCAGAGGGGGCGATTATTCACCCCTCCACTTT. Amino acid sequence: CATRGGDYSPLHF. The chain carries TRBV7-9 and TRBJ1-6; 7 nucleotides agree with TRBD1. J was trimmed by 8 bases and V by 10 bases; bases with no gene match: 8. The CDR3 runs to 13 residues. The germline CDR1 and CDR2 sequences are SEHNR and FQNEAQ (reference sequence).

This clonotype was found many times. V usage is TRBV29-1 and J usage is TRBJ2-7; D tentatively fits TRBD1 or TRBD2 (5 bases each). The CDR3 has 13 residues. V lost 7 bases, J lost 6 bases, and 19 bases lay in between. Germline lookup yields CDR1 SQVTM and CDR2 ANQGSEA. CDR3 region: CSAEIDKRGEQYF. In nucleotides, the CDR3 is TGCAGCGCAGAAATCGATAAGAGGGGCGAGCAGTACTTC.

The genes are TRBV12-3 or TRBV12-4 and TRBJ1-2, with D uncertain. This CDR3 has 16 residues. The V gene lost 4 bases and the J gene lost 1 base, with 16 bases spanning the gap. CDR3: CASSSHGETLNYGYTF. The CDR3 DNA reads as TGTGCCAGCAGTTCCCACGGGGAGACCCTTAACTATGGCTACACCTTC.

The V gene is TRBV29-1, the J gene TRBJ1-2; D remains ambiguous. Trimming removed 6 bases from V and 10 bases from J, with 12 bases in between. CDR3 length: 10 residues. Germline V gene data show CDR1 as SQVTM and CDR2 as ANQGSEA. In DNA form, the CDR3 reads TGCAGCGTCACGTCCCGGGACTACACCTTC. Encoded protein: CSVTSRDYTF.

The gene calls are TRBV7-2 and TRBJ1-1; D not resolved. V was shortened by 8 bases and J by 6 bases, with 25 bases between the two germline ends. This CDR3 region has 16 residues. Germline assignment: CDR1 SGHTA and CDR2 FQGNSA. The DNA for the CDR3 is TGTGCCAGCTCACCACCGGGCACCACCGCGTTCGCTGAAGCTTTCTTT. It specifies CASSPPGTTAFAEAFF. Together with reference TRBV7-2 and TRBJ1-1, the CDR3 gives the full variable domain: GAGVSQSPSNKVTEKGKDVELRCDPISGHTALYWYRQSLGQGLEFLIYFQGNSAPDKSGLPSDRFSAERTGGSVSTLTIQRTQQEDSAVYLCASSPPGTTAFAEAFFGQGTRLTVV.